Listed below are T cell receptor beta chains from one sample, sequenced in a study of cytotoxic CD8 clonotypes in ibrutinib-treated CLL. Some clones are missing from TCRdb's copy, which holds only in-frame ones; the method was immunoSEQ multiplex PCR. The sample contains hundreds of thousands of clones, about 80% of which appear only once. Sample: PBMCs, taken before ibrutinib treatment. These receptors were taken from a human donor with chronic lymphocytic leukemia. CDR3s include the opening cysteine and the closing phenylalanine or tryptophan. D genes are given only for firm matches. Clone sizes are given selectively: once, few, many, or a class where the clone is expanded.

TRBJ1-2	13	NA	TRBV15	NA	TGTGCCACCAGCAGAGATAAGCTTTATGGCTACACCTTC	CATSRDKLYGYTF
TRBJ1-5	15	NA	TRBV6-1	TRBD1	TGTGCCAGCAGGCGGACAGGGGCGGAGGATCAGCCCCAGCATTTT	CASRRTGAEDQPQHF
TRBJ2-1	12	NA	TRBV25-1	TRBD1	TGTGCCAGCAGTGGACAGGGGAATGAGCAGTTCTTC	CASSGQGNEQFF
TRBJ1-1	17	NA	TRBV18	TRBD1	TGTGCCAGCTCACTTTCTATACCGGGACAGATGAACACTGAAGCTTTCTTT	CASSLSIPGQMNTEAFF
TRBJ2-3	15	NA	TRBV27	NA	TGTGCCAGCAGTTTCCAGGAGCCATCCACAGATACGCAGTATTTT	CASSFQEPSTDTQYF
TRBJ2-3	13	NA	TRBV18	NA	TGTGCCAGCTCAAAGACGGACACAGATACGCAGTATTTT	CASSKTDTDTQYF
TRBJ2-7	14	NA	TRBV28	TRBD1	TGTGCCAGCAGTTTATCTAGGGGGCTGGGTGAGCAGTACTTC	CASSLSRGLGEQYF
TRBJ1-4	13	NA	TRBV4-1	NA	TGCGCCAGCAGCCAGATTGAGAGTGAAAAACTGTTTTTT	CASSQIESEKLFF
TRBJ1-4	11	NA	TRBV27	NA	TGTGCCAGCAGGTCTAATGAAAAACTGTTTTTT	CASRSNEKLFF
TRBJ2-7	14	NA	TRBV5-1	NA	TGCGCCAGCAGCTTGGGACAGTCCTCCTACGAGCAGTACTTC	CASSLGQSSYEQYF
TRBJ2-2	17	NA	TRBV5-1	TRBD1	TGCGCCAGCAGCTTGGTTCCCGGGACAGCGAACACCGGGGAGCTGTTTTTT	CASSLVPGTANTGELFF
TRBJ1-2	15	NA	TRBV6-5	TRBD1	TGTGCCAGCACCGCCGGGACAGGGGGCCGGTATGGCTACACCTTC	CASTAGTGGRYGYTF
TRBJ1-2	12	NA	TRBV6-6	NA	TGTGCCAGCAGTTACATAGGGTGGGGCTACACCTTC	CASSYIGWGYTF
TRBJ2-5	15	few	TRBV18	TRBD2	TGTGCCAGCTCGCGGACTAGCGGAGAACAAGAGACCCAGTACTTC	CASSRTSGEQETQYF
TRBJ1-1	15	NA	TRBV7-2	TRBD1	TGTGCCAGCAGCTCACCGGGACAGCCTTTCACTGAAGCTTTCTTT	CASSSPGQPFTEAFF
TRBJ2-5	10	few	TRBV20-1	NA	TGCAGTGCCCGCAGGGAGACCCAGTACTTC	CSARRETQYF
TRBJ1-4	18	NA	TRBV2	TRBD1	TGTGCCAGCAGTGGATCGGGACAGGGGGCTAATTGGGATGAAAAACTGTTTTTT	CASSGSGQGANWDEKLFF
TRBJ1-2	14	NA	TRBV18	NA	TGTGCCAGCTCCTGGGAAATAACTAACTATGGCTACACCTTC	CASSWEITNYGYTF
TRBJ2-5	15	once	TRBV7-6	TRBD2	TGTGCCAGCAGCTTAGTCGCGGGAGGGCGGGAGACCCAGTACTTC	CASSLVAGGRETQYF
TRBJ1-2	13	NA	TRBV7-8	NA	TGTGCCAGCAGCTTAGAAACTCACTATGGCTACACCTTC	CASSLETHYGYTF